These T cell receptor beta chains were read from a single sample in a study of blood T cell repertoires in COVID-19. The method was immunoSEQ multiplex PCR; TCRdb's version includes in-frame clones alone and lacks a portion of them. The top ten hold under 5% of the sample, which has about 120,000 clones, 80% to 85% seen once. Sequences were obtained from PBMCs or T cells enriched from blood (not recorded which). The receptors shown here come from a woman aged 25 to 39 who had recovered from COVID-19. Both conserved end residues are part of each CDR3. The D gene is left open where the match is weak.

v_gene	d_gene	CDR3aa
TRBV5-8	-	CASRFETGRNTGELFF
TRBV4-3	TRBD2	CASSQVYPGTSGGLFF
TRBV5-1	TRBD2	CASSLAPGLADNEQFF
TRBV2	-	CASSVSGNTEAFF
TRBV14	-	CASSQPGMNTEAFF
TRBV19	-	CASSISYEQFF
TRBV27	TRBD1	CASSFSDRGDLHF
TRBV7-8	TRBD2	CASSLASGKINEQFF
TRBV19	-	CASSIGGGGSGNTIYF
TRBV9	TRBD1	CASSVVSGGEYTGELFF
TRBV27	TRBD1	CASTSGPGTVAKGNTIYF
TRBV5-4	-	CASSLGGGTDTQYF
TRBV24-1	TRBD1	CATSDFQGAQHF
TRBV28	TRBD2	CASSSRGGNTDTQYF
TRBV28	-	CASRRGGADYGYTF
TRBV6-4	-	CASSVHQGGQPQHF
TRBV4-2	-	CASSQDRRNNSPLHF
TRBV5-1	TRBD1	CASSHDRGLYEQYF
TRBV5-5	TRBD2	CASSWAGLAGVKTQYF
TRBV28	-	CASTSGSYEQYF
TRBV9	-	CASSVAAGGSPLHF
TRBV7-6	TRBD1	CASSLGQGATTDTQYF
TRBV5-4	-	CASSPRPTNTDTQYF
TRBV5-1	-	CASSSGTSESPLHF
TRBV30	-	CAWSSQEQYF
TRBV28	TRBD1	CASRRTGEVYEQYF
TRBV5-1	TRBD1	CASSLGQGQALRVGSPLHF
TRBV24-1	-	CATSVTAADTQYF
TRBV7-6	TRBD1	CASSLAGTGVIHTIYF
TRBV28	TRBD1	CASSAYRQGVGPQHF
TRBV5-4	TRBD2	CASSGSGRGKNIQYF
TRBV7-3	-	CASSLGDGAYEQYF
TRBV6-2/TRBV6-3	TRBD1	CASSYSTGGNEQFF
TRBV5-5	TRBD2	CASSEVGLAGTGELFF
TRBV7-8	-	CASTRRGRTLNPSSAPNEQFF
TRBV28	TRBD2	CASSLTTSGRYVQYF
TRBV4-3	TRBD1	CASSQDPQGDSPLHF
TRBV5-1	TRBD2	CASSSGLAGGAEQYF
TRBV25-1	-	CASSYLLNSGELFF
TRBV4-1	-	CASSQRRDSTYNEQFF
TRBV7-9	TRBD1	CATQLGTGNTEAFF
TRBV7-9	TRBD2	CASSTSTSANEQFF
TRBV2	TRBD1	CASKGQGVAKNIQYF
TRBV5-1	TRBD2	CASSSRLAGVLADTQYF
TRBV3-1/TRBV3-2	-	CASSHRFYEQYF
TRBV5-5	-	CASSYIAAPNNEQFF
TRBV5-4	TRBD2	CASSLPGTSGRAIEQYF
TRBV5-4	TRBD1	CASSGKTGTGTDTQYF
TRBV7-9	-	CASSLCQGGSCNQPQHF
TRBV28	TRBD1	CASSLSTPFFQGAGETQYF
TRBV7-2	-	CASSLSAGATEAFF
TRBV5-8	-	CASRFHREAFF
TRBV7-2	-	CASSLAGQGLGEQFF
TRBV5-1	-	CASSFTLFRQGFYGYTF
TRBV7-2	TRBD1	CASSLVSGQGARETQYF
TRBV21-1	-	CASSKEAYGTVSGNTIYF
TRBV18	-	CASSPPPEGYYGYTF